This T cell receptor beta chain was retrieved from a study of blood T cell repertoires in COVID-19. About the study: The cDNA or gDNA used as material had been derived from T cells, B-cell-depleted T cells, or PBMCs.

After removal of 4 bases from V and 5 bases from J, the junction contained 5 bases not matched to a gene. The CDR3 is 14 amino acids. CDR1 is LGHDT, CDR2 YNNKEL, per germline (reference sequence). Under the authors' procedure: Amplifying reference gene primers gave estimates of nucleated cell counts. Produced via immunoSEQ multiplex PCR; TCRdb's table is partial and in-frame only. V, J and clone size are those of that table, while D and trimming were read from the DNA. The table lists a few hundred thousand clones, around 85% of them singletons. The receptor comes from a woman in her late teens or twenties with acute or convalescent COVID-19. The sequenced material came from peripheral blood. This chain connects TRBV3-1 (or the pseudogene TRBV3-2) to TRBJ1-2, with 9 bases matching TRBD1. The CDR3 protein is CASSPFGTGYGYTF. CDR3 DNA sequence: TGTGCCAGCAGCCCTTTTGGGACAGGGTATGGCTACACCTTC.